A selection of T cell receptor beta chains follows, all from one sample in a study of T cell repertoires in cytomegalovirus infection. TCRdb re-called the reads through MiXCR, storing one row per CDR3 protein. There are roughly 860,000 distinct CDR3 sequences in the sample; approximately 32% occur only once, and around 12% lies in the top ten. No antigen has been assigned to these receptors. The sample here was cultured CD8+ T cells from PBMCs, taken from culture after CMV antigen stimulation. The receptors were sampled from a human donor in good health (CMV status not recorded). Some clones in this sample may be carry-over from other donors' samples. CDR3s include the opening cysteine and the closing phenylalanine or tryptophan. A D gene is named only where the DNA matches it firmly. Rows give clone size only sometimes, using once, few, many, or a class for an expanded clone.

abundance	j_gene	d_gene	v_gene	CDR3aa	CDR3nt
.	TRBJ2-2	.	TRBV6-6	CASRWTATNTGELFF	TGTGCCAGCAGATGGACCGCTACGAACACCGGGGAGCTGTTTTTT
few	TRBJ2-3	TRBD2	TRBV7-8	CASSLAGGASTDTQYF	TGTGCCAGCAGCTTAGCGGGAGGGGCTAGCACAGATACGCAGTATTTT
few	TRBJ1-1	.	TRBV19	CASSMYWGETDTEAFF	TGTGCCAGTAGTATGTATTGGGGAGAAACGGACACTGAAGCTTTCTTT
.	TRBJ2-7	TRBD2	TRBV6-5	CASTGTSGFYEQYF	TGTGCCAGCACCGGGACTAGCGGGTTCTACGAGCAGTACTTC
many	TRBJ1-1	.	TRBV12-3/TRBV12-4	CASSFGDGGGTEAFF	TGTGCCAGCAGTTTCGGGGATGGGGGGGGCACTGAAGCTTTCTTT
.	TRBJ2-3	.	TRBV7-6	CANSLRGPLQTDTQYF	TGTGCCAACAGCTTACGGGGACCCCTCCAGACAGATACGCAGTATTTT
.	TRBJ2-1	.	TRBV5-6	CASSLGGPGPYNEQFF	TGTGCCAGCAGCTTGGGGGGGCCCGGTCCCTACAATGAGCAGTTCTTC
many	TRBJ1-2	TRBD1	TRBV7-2	CASSLGVAGTGGLDYGYTF	TGTGCCAGCAGCTTAGGGGTAGCCGGGACAGGGGGCCTGGACTATGGCTACACCTTC
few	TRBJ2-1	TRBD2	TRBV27	CASSPPTAGNEQFF	TGTGCCAGCAGTCCCCCGACAGCGGGGAATGAGCAGTTCTTC
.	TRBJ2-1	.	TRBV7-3	CASSQFWTPNNEQFF	TGTGCCAGCAGCCAATTTTGGACACCCAACAATGAGCAGTTCTTC
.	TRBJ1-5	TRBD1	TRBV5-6	CASSRRDRSPYQPQHF	TGTGCCAGCAGTAGAAGGGACAGGTCCCCCTATCAGCCCCAGCATTTT
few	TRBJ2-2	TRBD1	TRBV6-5	CASSLTGGHTGELFF	TGTGCCAGCAGTTTAACAGGGGGCCACACCGGGGAGCTGTTTTTT
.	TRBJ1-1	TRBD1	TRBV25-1	CASSEWNRGHTEAFF	TGTGCCAGCAGTGAATGGAACAGGGGGCACACTGAAGCTTTCTTT
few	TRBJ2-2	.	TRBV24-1	CATSDLRGLTNTGELFF	TGTGCCACCAGTGATTTGCGTGGACTTACGAACACCGGGGAGCTGTTTTTT
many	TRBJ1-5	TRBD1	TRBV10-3	CAISGGRKGGFNQPQHF	TGTGCCATCAGTGGGGGTAGAAAAGGGGGCTTCAATCAGCCCCAGCATTTT
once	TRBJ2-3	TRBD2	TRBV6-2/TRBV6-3	CASSYSLAGGTDTQYF	TGTGCCAGCAGTTACTCGTTAGCGGGGGGCACAGATACGCAGTATTTT
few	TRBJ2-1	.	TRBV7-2	CASAGKSGDISYNEQFF	TGTGCCAGCGCCGGAAAAAGCGGGGACATCTCATACAATGAGCAGTTCTTC
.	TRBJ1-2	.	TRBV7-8	CASSLSGGPAGYTF	TGTGCCAGCAGCTTATCAGGAGGGCCGGCCGGCTACACCTTC
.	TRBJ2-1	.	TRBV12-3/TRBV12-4	CASSQGRHEQFF	TGTGCCAGCAGTCAGGGACGGCATGAGCAGTTCTTC
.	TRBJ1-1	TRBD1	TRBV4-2	CASSHTGEMNTEAFF	TGTGCCAGCAGCCACACAGGGGAGATGAACACTGAAGCTTTCTTT
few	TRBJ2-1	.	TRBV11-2	CASSTSKTAGNEQFF	TGTGCCAGCAGCACCTCCAAGACAGCGGGCAATGAGCAGTTCTTC
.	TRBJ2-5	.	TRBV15	CATSRDALTGRETQYF	TGTGCCACCAGCAGAGATGCATTGACAGGGAGGGAGACCCAGTACTTC
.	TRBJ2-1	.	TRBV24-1	CATRSQGHNEQFF	TGTGCCACCCGATCCCAGGGCCACAATGAGCAGTTCTTC
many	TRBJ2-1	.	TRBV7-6	CASSRGAGWSMDGDEQFF	TGTGCCAGCAGCCGCGGAGCTGGGTGGAGCATGGATGGGGATGAGCAGTTCTTC
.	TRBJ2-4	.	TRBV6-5	CVSSSTPAVAKNIQYF	TGTGTCAGCAGTTCAACCCCCGCGGTAGCCAAAAACATTCAGTACTTC
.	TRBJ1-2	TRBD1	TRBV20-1	CSARDTPSQGASYGYTF	TGCAGTGCTAGAGATACCCCTTCACAGGGGGCCTCCTATGGCTACACCTTC
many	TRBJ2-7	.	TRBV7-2	CASSLAPGGTYEQYF	TGTGCCAGCAGCTTAGCCCCTGGCGGTACCTACGAGCAGTACTTC
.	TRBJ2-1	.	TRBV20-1	CSARDLDTSSYNEQFF	TGCAGTGCTAGAGATTTGGACACAAGCTCCTACAATGAGCAGTTCTTC
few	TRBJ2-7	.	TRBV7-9	CASSFPAKTVTYEQYF	TGTGCCAGCAGCTTTCCAGCCAAGACTGTAACCTACGAGCAGTACTTC
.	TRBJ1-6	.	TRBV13	CASTTGPYQHNSPLHF	TGTGCCAGCACCACCGGCCCCTATCAACATAATTCACCCCTCCACTTT
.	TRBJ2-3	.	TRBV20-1	CSARDVRWDTQYF	TGCAGTGCTAGGGACGTGAGATGGGATACGCAGTATTTT
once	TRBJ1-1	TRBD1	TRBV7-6	CASATEGAMITEAFF	TGTGCCAGCGCTACGGAGGGGGCCATGATCACTGAAGCTTTCTTT
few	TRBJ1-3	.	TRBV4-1	CASSPQGASDYTIYF	TGCGCCAGCAGCCCACAGGGAGCTTCCGACTACACCATATATTTT
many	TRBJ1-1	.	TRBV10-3	CATLGTTMNTEAFF	TGTGCCACCCTTGGGACAACCATGAACACTGAAGCTTTCTTT
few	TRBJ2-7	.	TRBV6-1	CASPRPEREQYF	TGTGCCAGTCCTCGACCCGAACGGGAGCAGTACTTC
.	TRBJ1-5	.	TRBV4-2	CASSQVTGRNQPQHF	TGTGCCAGCAGCCAAGTGACCGGCCGCAATCAGCCCCAGCATTTT
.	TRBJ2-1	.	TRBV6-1	CASSLIAVDNEQFF	TGTGCCAGCAGCTTGATAGCGGTAGACAATGAGCAGTTCTTC
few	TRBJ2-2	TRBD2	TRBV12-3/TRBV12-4	CASSFLAGGTGTGELFF	TGTGCCAGCAGTTTCCTAGCGGGGGGGACGGGCACCGGGGAGCTGTTTTTT
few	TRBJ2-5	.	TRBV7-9	CASSLIGGDYQETQYF	TGTGCCAGCAGCTTAATAGGGGGGGATTACCAAGAGACCCAGTACTTC
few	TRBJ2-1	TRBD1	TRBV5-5	CASSGDRADSYNEQFF	TGTGCCAGCAGCGGGGACAGGGCAGATTCCTACAATGAGCAGTTCTTC
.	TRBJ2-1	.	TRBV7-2	CASSLDYEQFF	TGTGCCAGCAGCTTAGATTATGAGCAGTTCTTC
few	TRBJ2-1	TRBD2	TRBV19	CASRSGGGAGEQFF	TGTGCCAGTAGGAGTGGCGGGGGGGCCGGTGAGCAGTTCTTC
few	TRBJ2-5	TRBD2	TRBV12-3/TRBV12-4	CASSLLGLAGTQETQYF	TGTGCCAGCAGTTTATTGGGACTAGCGGGGACCCAAGAGACCCAGTACTTC